This T cell receptor (beta chain) was obtained from a study of cytomegalovirus exposure and HLA in healthy donors. The CDR3 length is 11 residues. CDR1 LNHDA and CDR2 SQIVND come from the germline V gene (reference sequence). Findings and limits, study-wide: A likely sequencing artifact accounted for one observed cluster of highly shared sequence variants. V- and J-gene trimming in TCR beta was tied to a missense DCLRE1C variant by an analysis performed later. The investigators catalogued 150 to 200 TCR beta chains as cytomegalovirus-associated. Analysis was performed later, and it showed HLA-associated TCR beta chains to be more clonally expanded than equally common others.

The PCR made use of 60 Vbeta and 13 Jbeta primers. The protocol was immunoSEQ multiplex PCR, while the TCRdb copy is restricted to in-frame clones and leaves out a portion. Of 120,000 to 150,000 clones in the sample, over 65% were seen once. As regards this clone: Its target is not known.

The chain recombines TRBV19 with TRBJ1-2; a possible D gene is TRBD1 (5 bases). The sequenced material came from PBMCs. This TCR came from a male donor in good health and CMV-seronegative. The DNA of the CDR3 is TGTGCTTCAGGCCAGGGCTATGGCTACACCTTC. As protein: CASGQGYGYTF.